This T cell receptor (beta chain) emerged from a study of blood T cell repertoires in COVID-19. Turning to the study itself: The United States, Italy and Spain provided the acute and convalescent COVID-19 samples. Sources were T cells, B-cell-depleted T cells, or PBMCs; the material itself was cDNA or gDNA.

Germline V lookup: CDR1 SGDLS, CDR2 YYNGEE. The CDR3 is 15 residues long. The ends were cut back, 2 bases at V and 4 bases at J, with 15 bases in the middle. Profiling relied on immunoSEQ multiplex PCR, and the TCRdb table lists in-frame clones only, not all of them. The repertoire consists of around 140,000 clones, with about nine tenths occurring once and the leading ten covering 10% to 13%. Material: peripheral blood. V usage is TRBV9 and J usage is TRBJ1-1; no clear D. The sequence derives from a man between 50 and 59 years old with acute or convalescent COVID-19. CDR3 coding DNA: TGTGCCAGCAGCGTCTTAGAACCTACGGGCACTGAAGCTTTCTTT. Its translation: CASSVLEPTGTEAFF. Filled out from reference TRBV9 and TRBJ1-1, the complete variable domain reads DSGVTQTPKHLITATGQRVTLRCSPRSGDLSVYWYQQSLDQGLQFLIQYYNGEERAKGNILERFSAQQFPDLHSELNLSSLELGDSALYFCASSVLEPTGTEAFFGQGTRLTVV.